These 10 T cell receptor beta chains share one sample of origin, sequenced in a study of Ad26.COV2.S vaccination and SARS-CoV-2 variants. Assay: immunoSEQ multiplex PCR; the TCRdb copy retains only in-frame clones and omits some. The table shows 300,000 to 400,000 clones, with approximately 90% occurring only once. Treatment specified: around 19 received Ad26.COV2.S at low or high dose, single or two shots; about 5 received placebo; per-sample allocation not given. The study sampled participants on day 63 after the first vaccine or placebo injection. Sequenced here: peripheral blood, sampled in a trial of Ad26.COV2.S vaccine versus placebo. Source of these receptors: a person between 18 and 65 years old who received the Ad26.COV2.S COVID-19 vaccine or a placebo.

J is TRBJ2-1 and V is TRBV6-6; TRBD2 agrees at 11 bases. This CDR3 has 15 residues. Per the germline V gene, CDR1 is MNHNY and CDR2 is SVGAGI (reference sequence). V shed 5 bases, J shed 3 bases, and the junction held 3 bases outside the gene matches. The chain's CDR3 is CASSPTSGDYNEQFF. The CDR3 DNA reads as TGTGCCAGCAGTCCGACTAGCGGGGACTACAATGAGCAGTTCTTC.

This chain connects TRBV28 to TRBJ1-2; 7 positions agree with TRBD1. Germline values: CDR1 MDHEN, CDR2 SYDVKM. This CDR3 has 15 amino acids. The V segment lost 6 bases and the J segment 5 bases; nucleotides outside the gene matches: 12. The CDR3 nucleotides are TGTGCCAGCAGAAAAGGCCAGGGGGGCGCTTATGGCTACACCTTC. It codes for CASRKGQGGAYGYTF.

This clone was recorded only once. The chain joins TRBV5-1 to TRBJ1-4, with D tentatively TRBD1 (5 bases). V lost 0 bases to trimming and J lost 0 bases, with 6 bases between them. The germline V gene encodes CDR1 SGHRS and CDR2 YFSETQ. The CDR3 length is 15 residues. CDR3 nucleotides: TGCGCCAGCAGCTTGGCGGGGGCAACTAATGAAAAACTGTTTTTT. Translating gives CASSLAGATNEKLFF.

The chain combines TRBV11-2 with TRBJ2-1, with 10 bases that match TRBD2. V shed 2 bases and J 0 bases; nucleotides not matched to a gene: 1. This CDR3 comprises 16 residues. Germline CDR1 and CDR2: SGHAT and FQNNGV. CDR3 residues: CASSLSSGSSYNEQFF. The CDR3 bases are TGTGCCAGCAGCTTATCTAGCGGGAGCTCCTACAATGAGCAGTTCTTC.

This rearrangement joins TRBV18 to TRBJ1-2; D unclear. The CDR3 totals 14 residues. Trimming shortened V by 6 bases and J by 3 bases, and 14 bases separated the two germline ends. The germline V gene encodes CDR1 KGHSH and CDR2 LQKENI. The CDR3 bases are TGTGCCAGCTCCCAAGATCTGCTCGACTATGGCTACACCTTC. Its protein is CASSQDLLDYGYTF.

The CDR3 region is CASSPRGPPSYEQYF. The CDR3 nucleotides are TGTGCCAGCAGCCCGCGGGGGCCTCCCTCCTACGAGCAGTACTTC. The chain links TRBV13 to TRBJ2-7; D is perhaps TRBD2 (7 bases). V was cut by 5 bases and J by 0 bases, with 14 bases left in between. The CDR3 is made up of 15 amino acids. Germline-derived CDR1 and CDR2 are PRHDT and FYEKMQ (reference sequence).

This chain links TRBV9 with TRBJ2-7; D not certain. The CDR3 totals 14 residues. CDR1 and CDR2 (germline): SGDLS, YYNGEE. The ends were cut back, 0 bases at V and 2 bases at J, with 9 bases in the middle. In nucleotides, the CDR3 is TGTGCCAGCAGCGTAGGCGGCAGTACCTACGAGCAGTACTTC. Protein sequence: CASSVGGSTYEQYF.

The rearrangement joins TRBV4-2 to TRBJ2-2; TRBD2 agrees at 11 bases. This CDR3 has 16 residues. The germline CDR1 and CDR2 sequences are LGHNA and YNFKEQ. With V trimmed by 4 bases and J by 4 bases, 5 bases remained unmatched. This CDR3 reads CASSPGTSGITGELFF. In DNA, the CDR3 is TGTGCCAGCAGCCCCGGGACTAGCGGTATCACCGGGGAGCTGTTTTTT.

The gene calls are TRBV12-5 and TRBJ1-1; D gene ambiguous. This CDR3 is built from 15 residues. V lost 0 bases and J 6 bases, leaving 14 bases between the germline ends. Looked up from germline, CDR1 is LGHNT and CDR2 is FRNRAP. For the CDR3, the DNA is TGTGCTAGTGGTTTGGTACCTAGGGAAAGTTCTGAAGCTTTCTTT. This gives the protein CASGLVPRESSEAFF.

This chain links TRBV6-4 with TRBJ2-1; 9 positions agree with TRBD1. Trimming cost V 5 bases and J 10 bases; bases outside gene matches: 6. CDR1 is MRHNA, CDR2 SNTAGT, per germline. The CDR3 sequence is 13 residues long. CDR3 amino acids: CASSRQGGEEQFF. CDR3 coding DNA: TGTGCCAGCAGTCGACAGGGGGGCGAAGAGCAGTTCTTC.